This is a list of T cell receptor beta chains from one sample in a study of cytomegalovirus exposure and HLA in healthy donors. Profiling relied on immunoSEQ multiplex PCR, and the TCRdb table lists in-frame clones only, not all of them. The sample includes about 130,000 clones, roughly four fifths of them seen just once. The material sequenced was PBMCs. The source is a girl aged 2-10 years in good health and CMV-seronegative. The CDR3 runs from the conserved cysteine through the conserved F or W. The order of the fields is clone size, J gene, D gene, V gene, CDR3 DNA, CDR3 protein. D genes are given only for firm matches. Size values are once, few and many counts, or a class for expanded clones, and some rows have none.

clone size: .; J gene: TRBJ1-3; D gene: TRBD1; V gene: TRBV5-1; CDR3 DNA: TGCGCCAGCAGACCATCCGGGACAGTTTCTGGAAACACCATATATTTT; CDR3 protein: CASRPSGTVSGNTIYF
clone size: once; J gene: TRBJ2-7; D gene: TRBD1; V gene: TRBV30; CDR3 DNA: TGTGCCTGGAGTGTTAGGGGGCAACCCTCCTACGAGCAGTACTTC; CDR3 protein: CAWSVRGQPSYEQYF
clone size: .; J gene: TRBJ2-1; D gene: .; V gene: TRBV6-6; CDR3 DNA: TGTGCCAGCAGTTACGAATTTACGGTGAATGAGCAGTTCTTC; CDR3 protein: CASSYEFTVNEQFF
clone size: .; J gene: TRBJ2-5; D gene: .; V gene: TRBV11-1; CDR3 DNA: TGTGCCAGCAGCACACAAGAGACCCAGTACTTC; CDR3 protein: CASSTQETQYF
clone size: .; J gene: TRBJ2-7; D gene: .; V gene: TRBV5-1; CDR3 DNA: TGCGCCAGCAGCTCCCCCCCGGGAGCTTTACTATACGAGCAGTACTTC; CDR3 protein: CASSSPPGALLYEQYF
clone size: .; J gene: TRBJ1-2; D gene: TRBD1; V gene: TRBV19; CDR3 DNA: TGTGCCAGTAGTACACTCCGGGACAGGCACATATTGGACTATGGCTACACCTTC; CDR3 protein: CASSTLRDRHILDYGYTF
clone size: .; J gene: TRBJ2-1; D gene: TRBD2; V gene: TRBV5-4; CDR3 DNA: TGTGCCAGCAGCCCGGGACTAGCGGGAGGCAATGAGCAGTTCTTC; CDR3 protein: CASSPGLAGGNEQFF
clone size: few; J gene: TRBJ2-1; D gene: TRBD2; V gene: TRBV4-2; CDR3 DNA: TGTGCCAGCAGCCTCCGCCCAGCGGGGGACTCCTACAATGAGCAGTTCTTC; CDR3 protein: CASSLRPAGDSYNEQFF
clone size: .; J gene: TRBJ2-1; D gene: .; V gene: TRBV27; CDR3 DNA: TGTGCCAGCAGTCGGGCTCGGGACACTTACAATGAGCAGTTCTTC; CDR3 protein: CASSRARDTYNEQFF
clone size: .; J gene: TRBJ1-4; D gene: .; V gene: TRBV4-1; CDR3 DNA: TGCGCCAGCAGCCAGATCGGGGATGAAAAACTGTTTTTT; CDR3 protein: CASSQIGDEKLFF
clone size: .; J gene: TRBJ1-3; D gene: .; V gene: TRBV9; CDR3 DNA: TGTGCCAGCAGCTTAAAAAGAAACACCATATATTTT; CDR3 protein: CASSLKRNTIYF
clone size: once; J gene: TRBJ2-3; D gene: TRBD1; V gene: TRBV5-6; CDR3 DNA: TGTGCCAGCAGCTGGGACCTTGGACAGGGGGGGATAGATACGCAGTATTTT; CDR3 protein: CASSWDLGQGGIDTQYF
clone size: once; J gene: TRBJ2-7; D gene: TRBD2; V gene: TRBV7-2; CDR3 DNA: TGTGCCAGCAGCTTACTAGCGGGGGACTCCTACGAGCAGTACTTC; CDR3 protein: CASSLLAGDSYEQYF
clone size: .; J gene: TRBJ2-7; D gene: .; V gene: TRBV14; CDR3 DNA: TGTGCCAGCAGCCAAGAACAGGCCTACTCCTACGAGCAGTACTTC; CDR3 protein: CASSQEQAYSYEQYF
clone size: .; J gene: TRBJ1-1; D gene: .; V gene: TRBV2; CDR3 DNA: TGTGCCAGCAGTCTGCCCGAAAGTCGGACTGAAGCTTTCTTT; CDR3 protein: CASSLPESRTEAFF
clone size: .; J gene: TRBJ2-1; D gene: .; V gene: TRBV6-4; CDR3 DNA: TGTGCCAGCAGTGACTCCCCGGAGTCGGGCAATGAGCAGTTCTTC; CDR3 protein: CASSDSPESGNEQFF
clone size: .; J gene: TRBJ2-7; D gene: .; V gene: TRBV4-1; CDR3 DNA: TGCGCCAGCAGCCCCGGAGTTTCCCACGAGCAGTACTTC; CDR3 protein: CASSPGVSHEQYF
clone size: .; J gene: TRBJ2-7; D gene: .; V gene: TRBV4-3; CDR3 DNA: TGCGCCAGCAGCCAAGGCTCGCTAGGGGACTACGAGCAGTACTTC; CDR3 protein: CASSQGSLGDYEQYF
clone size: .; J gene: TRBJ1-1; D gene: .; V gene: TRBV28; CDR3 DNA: TGTGCCAGCAGTTTCCCCGGGGGAGGGACGAACACTGAAGCTTTCTTT; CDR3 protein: CASSFPGGGTNTEAFF
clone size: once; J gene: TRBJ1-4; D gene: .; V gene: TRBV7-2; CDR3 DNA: TGTGCCAGCAGCATCAGGGGTTACAACGAAAAACTGTTTTTT; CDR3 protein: CASSIRGYNEKLFF
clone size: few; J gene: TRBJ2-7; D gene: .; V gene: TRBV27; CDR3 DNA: TGTGCCAGCAGTATATTCCGGGATGACTACGAGCAGTACTTC; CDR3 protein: CASSIFRDDYEQYF
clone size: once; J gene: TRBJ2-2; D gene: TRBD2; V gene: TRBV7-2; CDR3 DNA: TGTGCCAGCAGCTTAAAAAGATGGGGGACTAGCGCCACCGGGGAGCTGTTTTTT; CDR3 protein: CASSLKRWGTSATGELFF
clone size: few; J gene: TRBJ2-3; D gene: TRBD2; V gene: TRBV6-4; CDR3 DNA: TGTGCCAGCAGTGACGACGGGAGGGATACGCAGTATTTT; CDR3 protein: CASSDDGRDTQYF
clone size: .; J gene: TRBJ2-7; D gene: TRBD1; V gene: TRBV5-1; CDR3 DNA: TGCGCCAGCAGCAAACCAGACAGGGCGCGCTACGAGCAGTACTTC; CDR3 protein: CASSKPDRARYEQYF
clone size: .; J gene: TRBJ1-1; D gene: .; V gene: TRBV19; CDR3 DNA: TGTGCCAGTAAACAGGTTTACACTGAAGCTTTCTTT; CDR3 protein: CASKQVYTEAFF
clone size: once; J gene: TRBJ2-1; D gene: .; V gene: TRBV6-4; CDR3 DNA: TGTGCCAGCAGTGACTCTCGCGGGTCAGGTGAGCAGTTCTTC; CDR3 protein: CASSDSRGSGEQFF
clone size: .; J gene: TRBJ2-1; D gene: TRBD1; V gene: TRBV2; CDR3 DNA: TGTGCCAGCAGTGAACGTGGACAGGGTATCTATGAGCAGTTCTTC; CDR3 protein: CASSERGQGIYEQFF
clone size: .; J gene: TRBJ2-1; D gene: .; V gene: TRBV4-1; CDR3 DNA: TGCGCCAGCAGCCTCGAACCGGGACTCTACAATGAGCAGTTCTTC; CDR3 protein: CASSLEPGLYNEQFF